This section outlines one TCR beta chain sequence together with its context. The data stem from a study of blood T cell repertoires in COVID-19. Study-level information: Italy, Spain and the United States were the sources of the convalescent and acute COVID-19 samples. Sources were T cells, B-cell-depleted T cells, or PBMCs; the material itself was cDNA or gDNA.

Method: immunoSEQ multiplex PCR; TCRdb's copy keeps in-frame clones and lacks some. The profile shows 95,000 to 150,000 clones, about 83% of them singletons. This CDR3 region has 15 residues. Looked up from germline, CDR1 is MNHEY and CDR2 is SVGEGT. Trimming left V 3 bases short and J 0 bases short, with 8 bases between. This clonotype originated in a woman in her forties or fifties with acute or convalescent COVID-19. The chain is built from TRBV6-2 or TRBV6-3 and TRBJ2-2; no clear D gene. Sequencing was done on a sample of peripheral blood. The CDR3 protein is CASSYWHANTGELFF. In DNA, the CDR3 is TGTGCCAGCAGTTATTGGCACGCGAACACCGGGGAGCTGTTTTTT.